Below, 16 T cell receptor beta chains from the same sample are listed, as sequenced in a study of identical twins. TCRdb re-called the 5' RACE reads with MiXCR, one entry per CDR3 protein. This sample has 1.5 million to 2 million distinct CDR3 sequences; around a third occur once, and the top ten carry roughly 0.3%. Sequencing was carried out using cord blood. These receptors all stem from a newborn girl in good health.

This chain links TRBV6-5 with TRBJ1-1; tentative D call: TRBD1 (5 bases). The CDR3 is 15 residues long. V was shortened by 6 bases and J by 0 bases, with 14 bases between the two germline ends. Looked up from germline, CDR1 is MNHEY and CDR2 is SVGAGI. The CDR3: CASRRGDGLNTEAFF. The CDR3 DNA reads as TGTGCCAGCAGGAGGGGTGATGGGCTGAACACTGAAGCTTTCTTT.

This clonotype was found many times. The chain links TRBV4-2 to TRBJ2-1; D may correspond to TRBD1 or TRBD2 (6 bases each). V was pared by 4 bases and J by 7 bases, with 14 bases between. The CDR3 is 14 residues long. The V gene's germline CDR1 is LGHNA and CDR2 YNFKEQ. CDR3 residues: CASSPVRGGNEQFF. The CDR3, as DNA: TGTGCCAGCAGCCCCGTGAGAGGGGGGAATGAGCAGTTCTTC.

The V and J genes are TRBV20-1 and TRBJ2-3, with 7 bases aligning to TRBD2. Germline loops: CDR1 DFQATT, CDR2 SNEGSKA (reference sequence). CDR3 length: 15 residues. Trimming at V came to 7 bases and at J to 3 bases, leaving 13 bases not matched to a gene. This CDR3 reads CSVRLLAEGTDTQYF. The CDR3 DNA is TGCAGTGTTCGGCTCCTAGCGGAGGGAACAGATACGCAGTATTTT.

The V gene is TRBV4-1, the J gene TRBJ2-4; D is perhaps TRBD1 (6 bases). CDR1 MGHRA and CDR2 YSYEKL come from the germline V gene. This CDR3 is built from 13 residues. The V and J ends lost 7 bases and 5 bases respectively, with 12 bases between them. The CDR3 DNA sequence: TGCGCCAGCACGGACAGAGTCGAAAACATTCAGTACTTC. Translating it yields CASTDRVENIQYF.

A word on this clonotype: A single base separates this from a much larger clone, so it may be a read error. The CDR3 sequence is CTSSFRDRAYEQYF. For the CDR3, the DNA is TGTACCAGCAGTTTTAGGGACAGGGCCTACGAGCAGTACTTC. The genes are TRBV28 and TRBJ2-7; 9 bases map to TRBD1. This CDR3 comprises 14 residues. Germline V gene sequence: CDR1 MDHEN, CDR2 SYDVKM.

This clonotype was counted ten times or more. The V call is TRBV12-3 or TRBV12-4, the J call TRBJ1-2, with D unclear. Trimming left V 6 bases short and J 4 bases short, with 12 bases between. CDR3 size: 13 residues. CDR3 protein: CASSLRHVYGYTF. The CDR3 DNA reads TGTGCCAGCAGCCTGAGACACGTCTATGGCTACACCTTC.

This chain uses TRBV7-2 with TRBJ2-1; a possible D gene is TRBD2 (6 bases). V was cut by 4 bases and J by 2 bases, with 15 bases left in between. CDR1 is SGHTA and CDR2 is FQGNSA in the germline V gene. The CDR3 contains 16 residues. The CDR3 DNA reads as TGTGCCAGCAGCTCAAGAGCGGGCAGGACCTACAATGAGCAGTTCTTC. Protein product: CASSSRAGRTYNEQFF. Supplemented by reference TRBV7-2 and TRBJ2-1, the full variable domain reads GAGVSQSPSNKVTEKGKDVELRCDPISGHTALYWYRQSLGQGLEFLIYFQGNSAPDKSGLPSDRFSAERTGGSVSTLTIQRTQQEDSAVYLCASSSRAGRTYNEQFFGPGTRLTVL.

The table lists this clonotype with a few counts. This sequence joins TRBV20-1 and TRBJ1-1; D unclear. With 3 bases removed from V and 5 bases from J, the gap between germline ends came to 13 bases. Germline CDR1 is DFQATT and CDR2 is SNEGSKA (reference sequence). This CDR3 is built from 13 residues. The CDR3 DNA is TGCAGTGCTAGTCCTCGCTTGGGGACTGAAGCTTTCTTT. Amino acid sequence: CSASPRLGTEAFF.

The CDR3 protein is CASSHGGARTEAFF. As DNA, the CDR3 is TGTGCCAGCAGCCACGGGGGCGCGAGGACTGAAGCTTTCTTT. The chain employs TRBV3-1 and TRBJ1-1, with D possibly being TRBD1 (6 bases). The CDR3 runs to 14 residues. Germline CDR1 is LGHDT and CDR2 is YNNKEL (reference sequence). V was trimmed by 3 bases and J by 5 bases, leaving 13 bases between them.

This chain links TRBV7-6 with TRBJ2-7; 10 bases align to TRBD2. The CDR3 totals 17 residues. The germline CDR1 and CDR2 sequences are SGHVS and FNYEAQ. Trimming removed 0 bases from V and 1 base from J; junction bases left unmatched: 6. The CDR3 nucleotides read TGTGCCAGCAGCTTAGCGACACCTAGCGGGGGTTCCTACGAGCAGTACTTC. This codes for CASSLATPSGGSYEQYF.

The chain couples TRBV20-1 to TRBJ2-3, with D possibly called TRBD1 or TRBD2 (6 bases each). The CDR3 totals 14 residues. Germline CDR1 and CDR2: DFQATT and SNEGSKA (reference sequence). Deletions cut 3 bases from V and 5 bases from J, with 15 bases between. The CDR3: CSARLGGPGDTQYF. CDR3 in DNA: TGCAGTGCTAGGCTTGGGGGGCCTGGAGATACGCAGTATTTT.

The table lists this clonotype with many counts. At one end the junction does not follow the germline gene, possibly because of a read error. The CDR3 reads CASSLGTSGYEQYF. CDR3 DNA: TGTGCCAGCAGCTTAGGGACTAGCGGCTACGAGCAGTACTTC. The chain employs TRBV5-1 and TRBJ2-7, with 11 nucleotides matching TRBD2. The CDR3 runs to 14 residues. The germline V gene encodes CDR1 SGHRS and CDR2 YFSETQ.

The rearrangement links TRBV5-6 to TRBJ1-1, with D perhaps TRBD1 (5 bases). The length of the CDR3 is 16 residues. Between the trimmed V and J ends, which lost 4 bases and 3 bases, there was a span of 19 bases. Germline V gives CDR1 SGHDT, CDR2 YYEEEE. In DNA form, the CDR3 reads TGTGCCAGCAGCCCGCACGGGAGGGGCCGGCACACTGAAGCTTTCTTT. This translates into CASSPHGRGRHTEAFF.

The V and J genes are TRBV20-1 and TRBJ1-2; 8 bases match TRBD1. The CDR3 loop spans 16 amino acids. Unmatched junction bases numbered 12, after V lost 2 bases and J lost 4 bases. In germline, CDR1 is DFQATT, CDR2 SNEGSKA (reference sequence). The CDR3 bases are TGCAGTGCTAGACCACCCTCCGGGACAGGAACCTATGGCTACACCTTC. Translation: CSARPPSGTGTYGYTF.

This chain uses TRBV11-1 with TRBJ1-1; 7 bases are a match to TRBD1. V trimming: 4 bases; J trimming: 0 bases; junction bases outside the gene matches: 8. The CDR3 sequence is 16 residues long. Germline V gives CDR1 SGHAT, CDR2 FQDESV (reference sequence). CDR3 loop: CASSSFSTGLNTEAFF. CDR3 DNA sequence: TGTGCCAGCAGCTCCTTTTCGACAGGGTTGAACACTGAAGCTTTCTTT.

J is TRBJ2-7 and V is TRBV29-1; maybe TRBD2 (5 bases). V gave up 4 bases and J gave up 7 bases, with 17 bases separating them. The CDR3 is made up of 13 amino acids. Looked up from germline, CDR1 is SQVTM and CDR2 is ANQGSEA. The chain's CDR3 is CSVGAGICNEQYF. The CDR3 DNA reads as TGCAGCGTTGGCGCCGGGATTTGCAATGAGCAGTACTTC.